The 18 T cell receptor beta chains in this list originate from one sample, sequenced in a study of CD8+ T cells in alopecia areata. RNA was extracted and reverse transcribed into cDNA as the sequencing template. Data came from immunoSEQ multiplex PCR; TCRdb stores just in-frame clones and leaves some out. The data hold under 200,000 clones, with 60% to 75% observed a single time. Noted treatment: oral pan-JAK inhibitor, 5-10 mg twice daily. Material: CD4+ T cells sorted from blood, obtained at week 24, from a patient treated with tofacitinib. The receptor source for this set is a human donor with alopecia areata.

The rearrangement joins TRBV27 to TRBJ2-2, with D maybe TRBD1 (6 bases). V lost 4 bases and J lost 6, with 9 bases in between. Germline CDR1 and CDR2: MNHEY and SMNVEV (reference sequence). The length of the CDR3 is 13 residues. Here the CDR3 reads CASSSDRPGELFF. The CDR3 bases are TGTGCCAGCAGTTCGGACAGACCCGGGGAGCTGTTTTTT.

This clone was seen a single time. This chain uses TRBV4-2 with TRBJ1-6, with D unresolved. This CDR3 has 15 amino acids. The ends were cut back, 1 base at V and 5 bases at J, with 9 bases in the middle. CDR1 is LGHNA, CDR2 YNFKEQ, per germline. CDR3 sequence: CASSQAPGNNSPLHF. CDR3 DNA sequence: TGTGCCAGCAGCCAAGCGCCAGGAAATAATTCACCCCTCCACTTT.

This chain uses TRBV20-1 with TRBJ1-2; D unresolved. Germline-derived CDR1 and CDR2 are DFQATT and SNEGSKA (reference sequence). The CDR3 is 10 amino acids. Trimming took off 5 bases at V and 6 bases at J, with 7 bases between the two ends. This CDR3 is CSAGMNGYTF. The CDR3 DNA sequence: TGCAGTGCTGGGATGAATGGCTACACCTTC.

The chain employs TRBV11-3 and TRBJ1-6; tentative D call: TRBD1 (6 bases). There are 15 residues in the CDR3. Trimming took off 1 base at V and 4 bases at J, with 8 bases between the two ends. Germline loops: CDR1 SGHNT, CDR2 YENEEA. The CDR3 DNA reads TGTGCCAGCAGCTTAGTGACAGGTTATAATTCACCCCTCCACTTT. This encodes CASSLVTGYNSPLHF.

The rearrangement links TRBV30 to TRBJ2-7, with 10 bases matching TRBD1. The CDR3 spans 16 residues. With V trimmed by 0 bases and J by 2 bases, 7 bases remained unmatched. Germline V lookup: CDR1 GTSNPN, CDR2 SVGIG (reference sequence). The CDR3 DNA reads as TGTGCCTGGAGTGTACTTGGGGGGACAGGGGCCTACGAGCAGTACTTC. As protein: CAWSVLGGTGAYEQYF.

J is TRBJ1-1 and V is TRBV6-5; perhaps TRBD1 as D (5 bases). Trimming stripped 2 bases from V and 3 bases from J, with 7 bases between. There are 13 residues in the CDR3. Germline CDR1 reads MNHEY; CDR2 reads SVGAGI. The CDR3 nucleotides are TGTGCCAGCAGTTACGGCAGGGACACTGAAGCTTTCTTT. This translates into CASSYGRDTEAFF.

This clone was seen a few times. The chain has TRBV5-1 and TRBJ1-2; D is uncertain. CDR3 size: 14 residues. V lost 4 bases and J lost 5, with 15 bases in between. The V gene's germline CDR1 is SGHRS and CDR2 YFSETQ. CDR3: CASSPQTAAYGYTF. The CDR3 nucleotides read TGCGCCAGCAGCCCGCAGACCGCGGCGTATGGCTACACCTTC.

In DNA, the CDR3 is TGTGCCAGCTCACCAAACGGACACCTGAGCTCCTATAATTCACCCCTCCACTTT. Its translation is CASSPNGHLSSYNSPLHF. The V and J genes are TRBV18 and TRBJ1-6; weak D call: TRBD1 (5 bases). In germline, CDR1 is KGHSH, CDR2 LQKENI. Trimming cost V 2 bases and J 0 bases, with 14 bases left between them. The CDR3 contains 18 residues.

The rearrangement joins TRBV29-1 to TRBJ2-2; TRBD2 is a possible D gene (5 bases). The CDR3 totals 13 residues. V was pared by 7 bases and J by 2 bases, with 11 bases between. Germline V gives CDR1 SQVTM, CDR2 ANQGSEA. The CDR3: CSAGGRNTGELFF. CDR3 DNA: TGCAGCGCTGGAGGTAGAAACACCGGGGAGCTGTTTTTT.

A few counts support this clone. The gene calls are TRBV2 and TRBJ2-3; D call uncertain. In germline, CDR1 is SNHLY, CDR2 FYNNEI. V lost 4 bases and J lost 1, with 9 bases in between. The length of the CDR3 is 14 residues. The CDR3 here is CASSVRRGTDTQYF. The CDR3 region has the DNA TGTGCCAGCAGTGTTCGAAGGGGCACAGATACGCAGTATTTT.

V gene TRBV29-1 combines with J gene TRBJ1-2; D perhaps matches TRBD1 (6 bases). The CDR3 length is 14 residues. Deletions cut 6 bases from V and 2 bases from J, with 16 bases between. CDR1 is SQVTM, CDR2 ANQGSEA, per germline. The CDR3 nucleotides are TGCAGCGTGGGCGACAGGATGGTGAACTATGGCTACACCTTC. It translates to CSVGDRMVNYGYTF.

A few counts support this clone. The J gene is TRBJ1-2, the V gene TRBV29-1; perhaps TRBD1 as D (6 bases). CDR3 size: 12 residues. V lost 6 bases, J lost 10 bases, and 18 bases lay in between. Germline V gene lookup returns CDR1 SQVTM and CDR2 ANQGSEA. The CDR3 here is CSVRVDRSAYTF. CDR3 sequence (DNA): TGCAGCGTCCGCGTCGACAGGTCGGCCTACACCTTC.

Comments on this clone: Other DNA sequences in the sample encode the same CDR3. The chain links TRBV11-2 to TRBJ1-1; D is unresolved. The length of the CDR3 is 15 residues. Germline values: CDR1 SGHAT, CDR2 FQNNGV. V was clipped by 0 bases and J by 0 bases, with 8 bases between them. CDR3 in amino acids: CASSLDPGMNTEAFF. The CDR3 bases are TGTGCCAGCAGCTTAGACCCGGGGATGAACACTGAAGCTTTCTTT.

A few counts support this clone. The CDR3 here is CASSGLGQRYGLYGYTF. The CDR3 coding sequence is TGTGCCAGCAGTGGCTTGGGACAGCGATACGGGTTATATGGCTACACCTTC. V is TRBV6-1 and J is TRBJ1-2; 7 bases are shared with TRBD1. Looked up from germline, CDR1 is MNHNS and CDR2 is SASEGT. The V gene end was trimmed by 4 bases and the J gene end by 5 bases; junction bases not matched to a gene: 16. There are 17 residues in the CDR3.

A remark on this clone: Other nucleotide sequences in the sample specify the same CDR3. This chain uses TRBV2 with TRBJ2-3, with no clear D. The CDR3 loop spans 13 amino acids. Deletions cut 0 bases from V and 1 base from J, with 2 bases between. Germline CDR1 and CDR2: SNHLY and FYNNEI. CDR3: CASSEAGTDTQYF. The CDR3 region has the DNA TGTGCCAGCAGTGAAGCGGGCACAGATACGCAGTATTTT.

The gene calls are TRBV7-9 and TRBJ2-1; no clear D gene. Germline V gene data show CDR1 as SEHNR and CDR2 as FQNEAQ (reference sequence). This CDR3 has 13 amino acids. Trimming cost V 1 base and J 6 bases, with 7 bases left between them. This chain's CDR3 is CASSLGSVNEQFF. For the CDR3, the DNA is TGTGCCAGCAGCTTAGGATCTGTCAATGAGCAGTTCTTC. The full variable domain, completed using reference TRBV7-9 and TRBJ2-1, is DTGVSQNPRHKITKRGQNVTFRCDPISEHNRLYWYRQTLGQGPEFLTYFQNEAQLEKSRLLSDRFSAERPKGSFSTLEIQRTEQGDSAMYLCASSLGSVNEQFFGPGTRLTVL.

This chain joins TRBV30 and TRBJ1-1; the match to TRBD1 covers 9 bases. The CDR3 extends over 15 amino acids. J gave up 0 bases and V 5 bases, and 7 bases lay outside the gene matches. Germline V gene sequence: CDR1 GTSNPN, CDR2 SVGIG (reference sequence). CDR3 nucleotide sequence: TGTGCCTGGGGAGACAGGGGGGGATTGAACACTGAAGCTTTCTTT. Amino acid sequence: CAWGDRGGLNTEAFF.

V usage is TRBV7-8 and J usage is TRBJ1-1; D is perhaps TRBD1 (5 bases). The CDR3 is 10 amino acids. V lost 7 bases and J lost 7, with 7 bases in between. Germline V gene lookup returns CDR1 SGHVS and CDR2 FQNEAQ. This CDR3 reads CASMGGEAFF. The CDR3 DNA reads TGTGCCAGCATGGGGGGTGAAGCTTTCTTT. The variable domain in full, completed from reference TRBV7-8 and TRBJ1-1, reads GAGVSQSPRYKVAKRGQDVALRCDPISGHVSLFWYQQALGQGPEFLTYFQNEAQLDKSGLPSDRFFAERPEGSVSTLKIQRTQQEDSAVYLCASMGGEAFFGQGTRLTVV.